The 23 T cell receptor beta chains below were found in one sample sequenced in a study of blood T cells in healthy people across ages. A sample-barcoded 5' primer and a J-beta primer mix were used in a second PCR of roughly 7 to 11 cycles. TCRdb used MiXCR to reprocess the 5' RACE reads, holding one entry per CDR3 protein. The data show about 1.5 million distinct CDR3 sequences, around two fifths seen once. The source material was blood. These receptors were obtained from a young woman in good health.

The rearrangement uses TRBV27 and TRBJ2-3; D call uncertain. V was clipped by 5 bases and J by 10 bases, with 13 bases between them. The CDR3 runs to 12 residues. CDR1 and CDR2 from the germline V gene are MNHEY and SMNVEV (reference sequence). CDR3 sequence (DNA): TGTGCCAGCAGTGAGCTGACTGGGGCGCAGTATTTT. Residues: CASSELTGAQYF.

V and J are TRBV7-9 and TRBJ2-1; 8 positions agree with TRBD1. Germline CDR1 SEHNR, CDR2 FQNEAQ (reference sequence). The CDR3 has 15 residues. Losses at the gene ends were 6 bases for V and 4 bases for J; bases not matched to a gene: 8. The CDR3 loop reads CASRPGQGAYNEQFF. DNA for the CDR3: TGTGCCAGCAGACCCGGACAGGGAGCGTACAATGAGCAGTTCTTC. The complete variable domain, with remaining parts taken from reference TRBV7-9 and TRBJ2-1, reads DTGVSQNPRHKITKRGQNVTFRCDPISEHNRLYWYRQTLGQGPEFLTYFQNEAQLEKSRLLSDRFSAERPKGSFSTLEIQRTEQGDSAMYLCASRPGQGAYNEQFFGPGTRLTVL.

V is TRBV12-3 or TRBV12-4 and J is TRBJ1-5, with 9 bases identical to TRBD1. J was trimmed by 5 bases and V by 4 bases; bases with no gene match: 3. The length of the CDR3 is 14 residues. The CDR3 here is CASSSDRGYQPQHF. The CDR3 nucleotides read TGTGCCAGCAGTTCCGACAGGGGGTATCAGCCCCAGCATTTT.

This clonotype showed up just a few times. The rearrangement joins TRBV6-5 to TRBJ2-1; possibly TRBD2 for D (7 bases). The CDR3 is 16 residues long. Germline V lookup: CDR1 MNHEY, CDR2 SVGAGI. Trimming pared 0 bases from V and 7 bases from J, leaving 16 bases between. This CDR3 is CASSYSRGARWNEQFF. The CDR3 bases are TGTGCCAGCAGTTACTCTCGGGGGGCTAGGTGGAATGAGCAGTTCTTC.

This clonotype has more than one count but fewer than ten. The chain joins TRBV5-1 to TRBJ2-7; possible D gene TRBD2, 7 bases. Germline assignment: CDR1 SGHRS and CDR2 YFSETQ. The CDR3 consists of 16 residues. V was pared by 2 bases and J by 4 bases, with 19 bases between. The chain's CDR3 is CASSFEGGARGYEQYF. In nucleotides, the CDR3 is TGCGCCAGCAGCTTCGAAGGGGGGGCCAGGGGTTACGAGCAGTACTTC.

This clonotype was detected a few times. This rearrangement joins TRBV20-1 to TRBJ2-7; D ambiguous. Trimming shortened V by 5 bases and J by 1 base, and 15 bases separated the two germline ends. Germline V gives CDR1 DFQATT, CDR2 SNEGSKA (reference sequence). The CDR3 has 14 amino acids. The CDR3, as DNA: TGCAGTGCTGCTTTAAGACGGGTTTCCTACGAGCAGTACTTC. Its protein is CSAALRRVSYEQYF.

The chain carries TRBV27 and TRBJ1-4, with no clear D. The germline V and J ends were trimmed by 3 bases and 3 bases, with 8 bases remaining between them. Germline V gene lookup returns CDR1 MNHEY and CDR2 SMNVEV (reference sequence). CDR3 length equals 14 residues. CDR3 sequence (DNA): TGTGCCAGCAGTTTGAGTGTGGCTAATGAAAAACTGTTTTTT. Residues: CASSLSVANEKLFF.

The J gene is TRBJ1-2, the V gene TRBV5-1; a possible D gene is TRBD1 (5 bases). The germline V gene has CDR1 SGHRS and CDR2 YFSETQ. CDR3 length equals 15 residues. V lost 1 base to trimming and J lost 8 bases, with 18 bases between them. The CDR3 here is CASSLRIDSPGGYTF. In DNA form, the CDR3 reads TGCGCCAGCAGCTTGAGAATCGACAGCCCAGGAGGCTACACCTTC.

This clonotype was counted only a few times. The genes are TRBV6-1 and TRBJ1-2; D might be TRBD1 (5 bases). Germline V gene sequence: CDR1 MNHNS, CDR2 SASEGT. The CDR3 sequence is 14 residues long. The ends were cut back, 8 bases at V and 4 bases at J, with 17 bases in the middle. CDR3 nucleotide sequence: TGTGCCAGCCGTGGGGGATCCCGCGGCTATGGCTACACCTTC. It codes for CASRGGSRGYGYTF.

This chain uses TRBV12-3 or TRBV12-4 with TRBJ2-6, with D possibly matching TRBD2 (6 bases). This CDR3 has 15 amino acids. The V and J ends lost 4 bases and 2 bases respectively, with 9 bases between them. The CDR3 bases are TGTGCCAGCAGTTGGGAGGTGACTGGGGCCAACGTCCTGACTTTC. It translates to CASSWEVTGANVLTF.

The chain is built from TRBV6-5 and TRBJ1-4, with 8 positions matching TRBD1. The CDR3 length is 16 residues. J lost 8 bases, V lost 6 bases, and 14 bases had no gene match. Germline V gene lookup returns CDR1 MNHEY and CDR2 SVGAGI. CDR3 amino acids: CASSYQPGQVVEKLFF. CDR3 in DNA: TGTGCCAGCAGCTACCAACCGGGACAGGTAGTCGAAAAACTGTTTTTT.

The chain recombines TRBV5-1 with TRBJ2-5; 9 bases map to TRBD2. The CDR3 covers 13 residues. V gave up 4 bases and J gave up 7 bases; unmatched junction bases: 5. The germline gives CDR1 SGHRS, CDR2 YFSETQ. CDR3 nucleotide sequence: TGCGCCAGCAGCGCTAGCGGGGAAGGGACCCAGTACTTC. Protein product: CASSASGEGTQYF.

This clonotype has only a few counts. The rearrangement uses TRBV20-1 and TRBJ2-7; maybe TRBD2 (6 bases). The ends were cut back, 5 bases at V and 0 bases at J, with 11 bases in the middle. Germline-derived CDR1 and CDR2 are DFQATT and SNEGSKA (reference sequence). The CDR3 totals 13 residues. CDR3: CSASSVSSYEQYF. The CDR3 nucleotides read TGCAGTGCTTCTAGCGTTAGCTCCTACGAGCAGTACTTC.

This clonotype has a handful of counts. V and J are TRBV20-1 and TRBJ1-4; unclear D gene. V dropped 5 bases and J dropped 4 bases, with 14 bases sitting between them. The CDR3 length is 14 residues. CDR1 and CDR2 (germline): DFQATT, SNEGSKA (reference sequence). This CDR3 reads CSAPPTHHNEKLFF. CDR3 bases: TGCAGTGCTCCCCCGACACACCATAATGAAAAACTGTTTTTT.

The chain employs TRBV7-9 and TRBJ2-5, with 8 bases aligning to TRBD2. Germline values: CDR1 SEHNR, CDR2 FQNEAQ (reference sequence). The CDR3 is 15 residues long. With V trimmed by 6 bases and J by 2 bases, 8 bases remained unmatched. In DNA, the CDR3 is TGTGCCAGCAGTGAACTAGCGGCGGGTCAAGAGACCCAGTACTTC. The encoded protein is CASSELAAGQETQYF.

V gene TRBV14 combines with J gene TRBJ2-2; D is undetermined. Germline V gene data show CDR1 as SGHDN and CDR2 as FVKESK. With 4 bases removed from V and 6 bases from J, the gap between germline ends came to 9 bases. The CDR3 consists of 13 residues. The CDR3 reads CASSRPVAGELFF. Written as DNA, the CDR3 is TGTGCCAGCAGCCGACCTGTAGCCGGGGAGCTGTTTTTT.

CDR3 amino acids: CASSPNPEGELFF. CDR3 in DNA: TGTGCCAGCAGCCCTAACCCTGAGGGGGAGCTGTTTTTT. V and J are TRBV2 and TRBJ2-2; D ambiguous. The V end lost 6 bases, the J end lost 8 bases, and 13 bases lay between the germline ends. Germline loops: CDR1 SNHLY, CDR2 FYNNEI. This CDR3 is built from 13 residues.

In DNA, the CDR3 is TGTGCCAGCAGCCCCATGGTTGGGGGGCCAGAGACCCAGTACTTC. Amino acids: CASSPMVGGPETQYF. The V and J genes are TRBV6-2 or TRBV6-3 and TRBJ2-5; D may match TRBD1 or TRBD2 (6 bases each). V was trimmed by 6 bases and J by 4 bases, leaving 18 bases between them. CDR1 is MNHEY and CDR2 is SVGEGT in the germline V gene. The CDR3 runs to 15 residues.

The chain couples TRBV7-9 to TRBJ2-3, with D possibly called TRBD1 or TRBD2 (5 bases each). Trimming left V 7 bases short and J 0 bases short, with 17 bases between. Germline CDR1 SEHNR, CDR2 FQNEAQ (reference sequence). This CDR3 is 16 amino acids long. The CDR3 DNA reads TGTGCCAGCACCCGGGACCGAACCGGGAGCACAGATACGCAGTATTTT. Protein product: CASTRDRTGSTDTQYF.

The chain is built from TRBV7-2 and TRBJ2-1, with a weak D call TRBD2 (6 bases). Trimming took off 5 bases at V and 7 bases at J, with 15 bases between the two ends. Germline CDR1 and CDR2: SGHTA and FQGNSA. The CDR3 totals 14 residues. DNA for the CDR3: TGTGCCAGCAGCCCTCGGGGGAGAGGGAATGAGCAGTTCTTC. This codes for CASSPRGRGNEQFF. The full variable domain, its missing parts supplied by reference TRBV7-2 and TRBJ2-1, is GAGVSQSPSNKVTEKGKDVELRCDPISGHTALYWYRQSLGQGLEFLIYFQGNSAPDKSGLPSDRFSAERTGGSVSTLTIQRTQQEDSAVYLCASSPRGRGNEQFFGPGTRLTVL.

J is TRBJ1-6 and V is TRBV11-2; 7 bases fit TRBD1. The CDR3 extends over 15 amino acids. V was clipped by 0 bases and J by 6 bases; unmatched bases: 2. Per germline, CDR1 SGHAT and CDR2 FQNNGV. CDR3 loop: CASSLEGTVNSPLHF. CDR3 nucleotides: TGTGCCAGCAGCTTAGAGGGGACAGTTAATTCACCCCTCCACTTT.

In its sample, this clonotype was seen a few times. CDR3 bases: TGCAGTGCGACCACCGGGACAGGCGATGGCTACACCTTC. Protein product: CSATTGTGDGYTF. The V gene is TRBV20-1, the J gene TRBJ1-2, with 8 bases aligning to TRBD1. The V segment lost 6 bases and the J segment 6 bases; nucleotides outside the gene matches: 9. CDR3 length: 13 amino acids. The germline V gene encodes CDR1 DFQATT and CDR2 SNEGSKA (reference sequence).

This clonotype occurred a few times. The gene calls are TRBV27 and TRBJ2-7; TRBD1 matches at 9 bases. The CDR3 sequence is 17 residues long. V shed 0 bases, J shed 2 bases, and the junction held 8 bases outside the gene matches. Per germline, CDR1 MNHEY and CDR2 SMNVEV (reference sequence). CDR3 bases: TGTGCCAGCAGTTTATCGGTGGGGACAGGGCCAACCTACGAGCAGTACTTC. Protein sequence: CASSLSVGTGPTYEQYF.